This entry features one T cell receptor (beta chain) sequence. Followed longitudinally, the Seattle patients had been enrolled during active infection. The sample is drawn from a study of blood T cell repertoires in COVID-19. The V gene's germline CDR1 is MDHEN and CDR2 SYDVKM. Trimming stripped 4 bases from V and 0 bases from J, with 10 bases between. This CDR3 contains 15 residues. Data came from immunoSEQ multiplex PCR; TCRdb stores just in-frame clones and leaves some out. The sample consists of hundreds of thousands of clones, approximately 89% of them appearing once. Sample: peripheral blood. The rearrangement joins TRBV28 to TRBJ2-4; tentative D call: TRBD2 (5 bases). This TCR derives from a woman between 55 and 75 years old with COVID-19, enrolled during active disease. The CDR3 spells CASSSPGLAKNIQYF. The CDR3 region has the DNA TGTGCCAGCAGTTCCCCGGGATTAGCCAAAAACATTCAGTACTTC.